One and the same sample provided the 29 T cell receptor beta chains below, sequenced in a study of cytomegalovirus exposure and HLA in healthy donors. The PCR ran on 60 Vbeta and 13 Jbeta primers. Only in-frame clones appear in the TCRdb table, and some are missing; sequencing was by immunoSEQ multiplex PCR. The data show about 170,000 clones, roughly 84% seen once. The sequenced sample was PBMCs. These receptors came from a boy aged 2-15 years in good health and CMV-seronegative.

The rearrangement links TRBV7-2 to TRBJ2-7, with 9 bases lining up with TRBD2. J was trimmed by 4 bases and V by 1 base; bases with no gene match: 11. Germline CDR1 and CDR2: SGHTA and FQGNSA. This CDR3 comprises 17 residues. DNA for the CDR3: TGTGCCAGCAGCTTAGGAAGTCCTAGCGGGACTGATTACGAGCAGTACTTC. Encoded protein: CASSLGSPSGTDYEQYF.

This clone came up a few times. This chain joins TRBV5-6 and TRBJ2-4, with 7 bases aligning to TRBD1. The CDR3 is made up of 14 amino acids. Germline lookup yields CDR1 SGHDT and CDR2 YYEEEE. V lost 0 bases and J lost 8; bases outside the gene matches: 5. The CDR3 loop reads CASSLGGGTDIQYF. For the CDR3, the DNA is TGTGCCAGCAGCTTGGGAGGGGGCACGGACATTCAGTACTTC.

V and J are TRBV7-9 and TRBJ1-5, with TRBD1 matching 9 bases. CDR1 and CDR2 from the germline V gene are SEHNR and FQNEAQ (reference sequence). The CDR3 totals 13 residues. V shed 5 bases and J 7 bases; nucleotides not matched to a gene: 3. CDR3 protein: CASSPDRGQPQHF. The CDR3 DNA reads as TGTGCCAGCAGCCCGGACAGGGGCCAGCCCCAGCATTTT.

This sequence joins TRBV5-6 and TRBJ2-3; D is perhaps TRBD1 (5 bases). The CDR3 runs 16 residues. Per germline, CDR1 SGHDT and CDR2 YYEEEE. Trimming stripped 2 bases from V and 0 bases from J, with 13 bases between. CDR3 DNA sequence: TGTGCCAGCAGCTTAGGGGCGTATACTAGCACAGATACGCAGTATTTT. Translated: CASSLGAYTSTDTQYF.

The rearrangement uses TRBV28 and TRBJ1-5, with D tentatively TRBD1 (5 bases). Germline CDR1 reads MDHEN; CDR2 reads SYDVKM. The CDR3 spans 18 residues. V dropped 2 bases and J dropped 0 bases, with 17 bases sitting between them. The DNA of the CDR3 is TGTGCCAGCAGTTTAATTGGCAGGGTTCCGTATAGCAATCAGCCCCAGCATTTT. This codes for CASSLIGRVPYSNQPQHF.

Concerning this clone: The same CDR3 also results from other DNA sequences found in this sample. This sequence joins TRBV27 and TRBJ2-7, with TRBD2 matching 8 bases. V was clipped by 3 bases and J by 7 bases; unmatched bases: 5. From germline, CDR1 is MNHEY and CDR2 SMNVEV (reference sequence). The length of the CDR3 is 13 residues. The CDR3 spells CASSFPGGFEQYF. In nucleotides, the CDR3 is TGTGCCAGCAGTTTTCCGGGGGGGTTTGAGCAGTACTTC.

The genes are TRBV5-6 and TRBJ1-5; the D gene is possibly TRBD1 (6 bases). Trimming took 2 bases from V and 3 from J, leaving 18 bases between them. This CDR3 spans 17 amino acids. Germline V gene sequence: CDR1 SGHDT, CDR2 YYEEEE. CDR3: CASSLTGTKRINQPQHF. CDR3 coding DNA: TGTGCCAGCAGCTTAACCGGGACAAAAAGAATCAATCAGCCCCAGCATTTT.

The chain carries TRBV7-9 and TRBJ2-7; 8 bases fit TRBD1. Germline CDR1 is SEHNR and CDR2 is FQNEAQ (reference sequence). CDR3 size: 14 residues. V trimming: 5 bases; J trimming: 1 base; junction bases outside the gene matches: 4. The CDR3 DNA reads TGTGCCAGCAGCCCAAGGGACAGGTCCTACGAGCAGTACTTC. It is translated as CASSPRDRSYEQYF.

The chain joins TRBV30 to TRBJ2-4; TRBD1 matches at 7 bases. Germline V gene data show CDR1 as GTSNPN and CDR2 as SVGIG (reference sequence). V shed 4 bases, J shed 0 bases, and the junction held 12 bases outside the gene matches. The CDR3 loop spans 17 amino acids. The CDR3 region is CAWKDQYRGLAKNIQYF. The DNA for the CDR3 is TGTGCCTGGAAGGATCAATACAGGGGTCTAGCCAAAAACATTCAGTACTTC.

V usage is TRBV14 and J usage is TRBJ1-4, with D unresolved. V lost 4 bases and J 1 base, leaving 16 bases between the germline ends. The length of the CDR3 is 17 residues. CDR1 and CDR2 (germline): SGHDN, FVKESK. The CDR3 loop is CASSLRRVGGTNEKLFF. The CDR3 DNA is TGTGCCAGCAGCCTTCGCCGGGTCGGTGGAACTAATGAAAAACTGTTTTTT.

This clone was counted only a few times. The chain is built from TRBV6-5 and TRBJ1-1; D is undetermined. This CDR3 spans 14 amino acids. V dropped 7 bases and J dropped 0 bases, with 12 bases sitting between them. The V gene's germline CDR1 is MNHEY and CDR2 SVGAGI. The CDR3 DNA sequence: TGTGCCAGCACCGTCGACACATTGAACACTGAAGCTTTCTTT. This sequence encodes CASTVDTLNTEAFF.

The chain employs TRBV7-9 and TRBJ1-2; maybe TRBD1 (5 bases). The CDR3 runs 12 residues. V dropped 3 bases and J dropped 7 bases, with 9 bases sitting between them. The germline CDR1 and CDR2 sequences are SEHNR and FQNEAQ (reference sequence). Written as DNA, the CDR3 is TGTGCCAGCAGCTTTACAGGTACTGGCTACACCTTC. This translates into CASSFTGTGYTF.

V is TRBV7-9 and J is TRBJ2-3, with D perhaps TRBD1 (5 bases). Germline assignment: CDR1 SEHNR and CDR2 FQNEAQ (reference sequence). The CDR3 runs to 13 residues. Trimming took off 3 bases at V and 4 bases at J, with 8 bases between the two ends. The CDR3 DNA sequence: TGTGCCAGCAGCTTGAGCAGGGCAGATACGCAGTATTTT. It is translated as CASSLSRADTQYF.

This clone was found once. This chain joins TRBV27 and TRBJ2-1; D call uncertain. The CDR3 has 14 residues. The germline gives CDR1 MNHEY, CDR2 SMNVEV (reference sequence). Trimming cost V 3 bases and J 2 bases, with 8 bases left between them. CDR3 in amino acids: CASSFLVTYNEQFF. The CDR3 coding sequence is TGTGCCAGCAGTTTCCTCGTAACCTACAATGAGCAGTTCTTC.

This clone was observed once. V is TRBV4-1 and J is TRBJ2-3; D uncertain. Germline-derived CDR1 and CDR2 are MGHRA and YSYEKL. Between the trimmed V and J ends, which lost 3 bases and 0 bases, there was a span of 7 bases. The CDR3 is made up of 14 amino acids. In DNA, the CDR3 is TGCGCCAGCAGCCAGGAGACCAGCACAGATACGCAGTATTTT. This gives the protein CASSQETSTDTQYF.

This chain connects TRBV10-3 to TRBJ2-7, with 9 nucleotides matching TRBD1. Per the germline V gene, CDR1 is ENHRY and CDR2 is SYGVKD. V gave up 6 bases and J gave up 0 bases; unmatched junction bases: 6. The CDR3 has 15 amino acids. Here the CDR3 reads CAIRAGQGSSYEQYF. The CDR3 DNA follows: TGTGCCATCAGAGCGGGACAGGGAAGCTCCTACGAGCAGTACTTC.

The chain couples TRBV7-2 to TRBJ2-2; tentatively, D is TRBD2 (6 bases). The V end was cut by 3 bases, the J end by 3 bases, with 11 bases between. The germline V gene encodes CDR1 SGHTA and CDR2 FQGNSA. CDR3 length: 15 residues. This CDR3 is CASSLAGTHTGELFF. In DNA form, the CDR3 reads TGTGCCAGCAGCTTGGCGGGGACCCACACCGGGGAGCTGTTTTTT.

The genes are TRBV15 and TRBJ1-5, with 9 bases aligning to TRBD1. The CDR3 totals 14 residues. Germline V CDR1 and CDR2: LNHNV, YYDKDF (reference sequence). V dropped 5 bases and J dropped 3; count of bases not matched to a gene: 2. CDR3 nucleotides: TGTGCCACCAGCCGGACAGGGGACAATCAGCCCCAGCATTTT. It is translated as CATSRTGDNQPQHF.

V usage is TRBV11-2 and J usage is TRBJ2-7; D call uncertain. The V and J ends lost 6 bases and 6 bases respectively, with 9 bases between them. CDR1 is SGHAT, CDR2 FQNNGV, per germline. The length of the CDR3 is 11 residues. The CDR3 nucleotides are TGTGCCAGCAGTCAAGTCGGCGAGCAGTACTTC. Protein product: CASSQVGEQYF.

This chain connects TRBV10-3 to TRBJ1-2, with D unresolved. The CDR3 covers 14 residues. CDR1 is ENHRY and CDR2 is SYGVKD in the germline V gene. Deletions cut 3 bases from V and 5 bases from J, with 13 bases between. The CDR3 protein is CAISEPSERYGYTF. The CDR3 nucleotides read TGTGCCATCAGTGAACCTTCCGAGAGGTATGGCTACACCTTC.

CDR3 sequence reads: CASLDGTSGSPEQFF. In DNA, the CDR3 is TGTGCCAGCTTGGATGGGACTAGCGGGAGTCCTGAGCAGTTCTTC. This chain connects TRBV7-3 to TRBJ2-1; 14 bases line up with TRBD2. V was pared by 8 bases and J by 9 bases, with 9 bases of the junction left unmatched. From germline, CDR1 is SGHTA and CDR2 FQGTGA. The CDR3 is 15 residues long.

The chain employs TRBV5-1 and TRBJ2-1; 11 bases agree with TRBD2. After removal of 0 bases from V and 8 bases from J, the junction contained 1 base not matched to a gene. Germline CDR1 and CDR2: SGHRS and YFSETQ. CDR3 size: 14 residues. The CDR3 spells CASSLVAGGHEQFF. In DNA form, the CDR3 reads TGCGCCAGCAGCTTGGTAGCGGGAGGGCATGAGCAGTTCTTC.

The rearrangement uses TRBV30 and TRBJ1-6; the D is unclear. V was trimmed by 2 bases and J by 5 bases, leaving 10 bases between them. The CDR3 length is 14 residues. CDR1 is GTSNPN, CDR2 SVGIG, per germline (reference sequence). The CDR3 DNA sequence: TGTGCCTGGAGTCGGGGTTCGGATAATTCACCCCTCCACTTT. This codes for CAWSRGSDNSPLHF.

This sequence joins TRBV19 and TRBJ2-7; TRBD2 matches 9 bases. CDR1 and CDR2 (germline): LNHDA, SQIVND (reference sequence). V trimming: 7 bases; J trimming: 1 base; junction bases outside the gene matches: 2. The length of the CDR3 is 13 residues. The CDR3: CASKTSGSYEQYF. As DNA, the CDR3 is TGTGCCAGTAAAACTAGCGGGTCCTACGAGCAGTACTTC.

The gene calls are TRBV10-3 and TRBJ2-5; a weak D match, TRBD1 (6 bases). Germline V gene lookup returns CDR1 ENHRY and CDR2 SYGVKD. Trimming took 3 bases from V and 0 from J, leaving 14 bases between them. The CDR3 has 16 residues. CDR3 sequence (DNA): TGTGCCATCAGTGACCGGGCAGGGGAGTACCAAGAGACCCAGTACTTC. It is translated as CAISDRAGEYQETQYF.

The chain joins TRBV30 to TRBJ1-4; 7 nucleotides match TRBD1. V shed 1 base and J 5 bases; nucleotides not matched to a gene: 10. This CDR3 has 16 residues. CDR1 and CDR2 (germline): GTSNPN, SVGIG (reference sequence). CDR3 amino acids: CAWSDLDRRENEKLFF. CDR3 DNA sequence: TGTGCCTGGAGTGACCTGGACAGGCGTGAAAATGAAAAACTGTTTTTT. Filled out from reference TRBV30 and TRBJ1-4, the complete variable domain reads SQTIHQWPATLVQPVGSPLSLECTVEGTSNPNLYWYRQAAGRGLQLLFYSVGIGQISSEVPQNLSASRPQDRQFILSSKKLLLSDSGFYLCAWSDLDRRENEKLFFGSGTQLSVL.

This chain joins TRBV6-5 and TRBJ2-2; TRBD1 aligns across 7 bases. The trim removed 5 bases at V and 7 bases at J, leaving 7 bases unmatched. This CDR3 has 14 residues. CDR1 and CDR2 (germline): MNHEY, SVGAGI. Written as DNA, the CDR3 is TGTGCCAGCAGTCGACAGGGAGTCGGCGGGGAGCTGTTTTTT. Its translation is CASSRQGVGGELFF.

This clone has only a few counts. The chain is built from TRBV10-3 and TRBJ1-1; no clear D. The CDR3 loop spans 14 amino acids. CDR1 ENHRY and CDR2 SYGVKD come from the germline V gene. Trimming removed 2 bases at V and 5 bases at J, with 12 bases between. This CDR3 is CAISEVSILTEAFF. For the CDR3, the DNA is TGTGCCATCAGTGAGGTTTCAATACTGACTGAAGCTTTCTTT.

The CDR3 protein is CASKTLPGSDTQYF. In DNA, the CDR3 is TGTGCCAGCAAGACTCTACCGGGTTCAGATACGCAGTATTTT. The chain links TRBV9 to TRBJ2-3, with unresolved D. The V gene's germline CDR1 is SGDLS and CDR2 YYNGEE. The CDR3 runs to 14 residues. The ends were cut back, 6 bases at V and 4 bases at J, with 15 bases in the middle. The full variable domain, completed using reference TRBV9 and TRBJ2-3, is DSGVTQTPKHLITATGQRVTLRCSPRSGDLSVYWYQQSLDQGLQFLIQYYNGEERAKGNILERFSAQQFPDLHSELNLSSLELGDSALYFCASKTLPGSDTQYFGPGTRLTVL.